Given below is one T cell receptor (beta chain) in context. The protocol was immunoSEQ multiplex PCR, while the TCRdb copy is restricted to in-frame clones and leaves out a portion. The table has about 190,000 clones, 90% seen once. V gave up 5 bases and J gave up 5 bases, with 16 bases separating them. The germline CDR1 and CDR2 sequences are MDHEN and SYDVKM. CDR3 length equals 15 residues. The data stem from a study of blood T cell repertoires in COVID-19. Overall study: PBMCs, B-cell-depleted T cells, or T cells were the source of the cDNA or gDNA that made up the material.

The TCR originated in a man aged 50 or older with acute or convalescent COVID-19. The sequenced material came from peripheral blood. This sequence joins TRBV28 and TRBJ1-5; perhaps TRBD1 as D (6 bases). CDR3: CASSQVGTSYQPQHF. Here the CDR3 DNA reads TGTGCCAGCAGTCAGGTCGGGACATCCTATCAGCCCCAGCATTTT.